The rows below give T cell receptor beta chains drawn from one sample of a study of T-cell memory formation after mild COVID-19. TCRdb itself ran the 5' RACE reads through MiXCR, one entry per CDR3 protein. The sample consists of fewer than 450,000 distinct CDR3 sequences, 20% to 25% of them appearing once. Sample: PBMCs or a T cell subset sorted from them (not recorded which). These TCRs come from an adult woman who had mild COVID-19 (a few samples of this study predate the infection). Cell type and time point are not known. Both conserved end residues are part of each CDR3.

v_call: TRBV5-5
j_call: TRBJ2-1
cdr3_aa: CASSRSTSAGEQFF

v_call: TRBV9
j_call: TRBJ2-3
cdr3_aa: CASSVEGLADTQYF

v_call: TRBV7-9
j_call: TRBJ1-5
cdr3_aa: CASSLGFTGMGNQPQHF

v_call: TRBV7-9
j_call: TRBJ2-5
cdr3_aa: CASSRGPTGPQETQYF

v_call: TRBV29-1
j_call: TRBJ2-7
cdr3_aa: CSVSWASGAGEQYF

v_call: TRBV9
j_call: TRBJ1-6
cdr3_aa: CASSVAGTFNSPLHF

v_call: TRBV7-8
j_call: TRBJ2-1
cdr3_aa: CASSLVPGSYNEQFF

v_call: TRBV3-1
j_call: TRBJ1-1
cdr3_aa: CASSPSGRLTEAFF

v_call: TRBV15
j_call: TRBJ1-5
cdr3_aa: CATSFGQGLLPQHF

v_call: TRBV7-2
j_call: TRBJ2-1
cdr3_aa: CASSFYAGNNEQFF

v_call: TRBV15
j_call: TRBJ1-1
cdr3_aa: CATSREQQNTEAFF

v_call: TRBV9
j_call: TRBJ1-2
cdr3_aa: CASSVSHVFGYTF

v_call: TRBV5-5
j_call: TRBJ2-1
cdr3_aa: CASSPGGIPDGRTFF

v_call: TRBV29-1
j_call: TRBJ2-1
cdr3_aa: CSVESFEGLGNEQFF

v_call: TRBV5-1
j_call: TRBJ2-3
cdr3_aa: CASSPLPPTGGTDTQYF

v_call: TRBV29-1
j_call: TRBJ2-3
cdr3_aa: CSVRTGSGDTQYF

v_call: TRBV5-4
j_call: TRBJ2-3
cdr3_aa: CASSSLAGGFTDTQYF

v_call: TRBV14
j_call: TRBJ1-1
cdr3_aa: CASSQQRLNTEAFF

v_call: TRBV7-6
j_call: TRBJ2-7
cdr3_aa: CASSLATSGGSSGSYEQYF

v_call: TRBV29-1
j_call: TRBJ2-2
cdr3_aa: CSATSGGTGELFF

v_call: TRBV20-1
j_call: TRBJ2-3
cdr3_aa: CSANGETDTQYF

v_call: TRBV27
j_call: TRBJ1-1
cdr3_aa: CASSLSREKEAFF

v_call: TRBV5-1
j_call: TRBJ2-1
cdr3_aa: CASSPWTGGTEQFF

v_call: TRBV12-3/TRBV12-4
j_call: TRBJ2-2
cdr3_aa: CASSEGKNTGELFF

v_call: TRBV5-6
j_call: TRBJ1-6
cdr3_aa: CASSTIQRAGAPLHF